The 27 T cell receptor beta chains given below trace back to one sample, sequenced in a study of CD8 T cells in Susac syndrome. Random hexamers primed reverse transcription of about 0.5 to 1 ug RNA. TCRdb analysed the immunoSEQ multiplex PCR reads with MiXCR anew, one entry per CDR3 protein. The table includes 150,000 to 200,000 distinct CDR3 sequences, just under 95% detected once. The sequencing sample was made of CD4+ T cells from PBMCs. The receptors were gathered from a human donor in good health.

This clonotype was recorded only once. The rearrangement uses TRBV9 and TRBJ2-2; D unresolved. Germline V lookup: CDR1 SGDLS, CDR2 YYNGEE. The CDR3 is made up of 15 amino acids. The V end lost 1 base, the J end lost 1 base, and 8 bases lay between the germline ends. CDR3 DNA sequence: TGTGCCAGCAGCGTATCCTCGAAGAACACCGGGGAGCTGTTTTTT. Protein: CASSVSSKNTGELFF.

The CDR3 bases are TGCGCCAGCGTGGGCAGGAGCTCCTATAATTCACCCCTCCACTTT. Residues: CASVGRSSYNSPLHF. The chain combines TRBV23-1 with TRBJ1-6, with no clear D. TRBV23-1 is an ORF, with its function uncertain. Trimming took off 8 bases at V and 0 bases at J, with 11 bases between the two ends. The CDR3 loop spans 15 amino acids.

The CDR3 loop is CSVGKGARGTEAFF. CDR3 coding DNA: TGCAGCGTTGGGAAGGGGGCCCGGGGGACTGAAGCTTTCTTT. The rearrangement joins TRBV29-1 to TRBJ1-1, with 7 bases identical to TRBD1. Germline trimming cut 4 bases from V and 5 bases from J; bases unmatched to any gene: 10. The CDR3 has 14 residues. CDR1 is SQVTM, CDR2 ANQGSEA, per germline.

The V and J genes are TRBV6-2 or TRBV6-3 and TRBJ2-7; maybe TRBD1 (6 bases). Germline CDR1 MNHEY, CDR2 SVGEGT. The length of the CDR3 is 13 residues. Trimming stripped 3 bases from V and 2 bases from J, with 8 bases between. The CDR3 sequence: CASSYDRTYEQYF. In DNA form, the CDR3 reads TGTGCCAGCAGTTATGACAGGACCTACGAGCAGTACTTC.

The chain combines TRBV3-1 with TRBJ1-5; 10 nucleotides line up with TRBD1. The germline CDR1 and CDR2 sequences are LGHDT and YNNKEL (reference sequence). J lost 5 bases, V lost 4 bases, and 2 bases had no gene match. The CDR3 is 14 amino acids. The CDR3: CASSLGTGDQPQHF. The CDR3, as DNA: TGTGCCAGCAGCCTGGGGACAGGGGATCAGCCCCAGCATTTT.

The genes are TRBV5-4 and TRBJ2-3; 7 nucleotides line up with TRBD2. The CDR3 contains 14 residues. Trimming at V came to 6 bases and at J to 3 bases, leaving 7 bases not matched to a gene. CDR1 and CDR2 (germline): SGHNT, YYREEE (reference sequence). The CDR3 sequence is CASTSGIFTDTQYF. The CDR3 nucleotides read TGTGCCAGCACTAGCGGAATTTTTACAGATACGCAGTATTTT.

CDR3 sequence reads: CSAREGLLGYTF. In DNA, the CDR3 is TGCAGTGCTAGAGAGGGCCTGCTGGGCTACACCTTC. V is TRBV20-1 and J is TRBJ1-2; no reliable D call. The CDR3 totals 12 residues. The germline CDR1 and CDR2 sequences are DFQATT and SNEGSKA (reference sequence). Deletions cut 0 bases from V and 8 bases from J, with 10 bases between.

This clonotype was counted a few times. The rearrangement joins TRBV12-3 or TRBV12-4 to TRBJ2-3; a weak D match, TRBD1 (7 bases). Trimming left V 6 bases short and J 5 bases short, with 9 bases between. There are 12 residues in the CDR3. The CDR3 spells CASSQGGDTQYF. The CDR3 coding sequence is TGTGCCAGCAGCCAGGGGGGAGATACGCAGTATTTT.

The chain combines TRBV7-9 with TRBJ1-5; a possible D gene is TRBD1 (5 bases). This CDR3 is 13 amino acids long. The germline V gene has CDR1 SEHNR and CDR2 FQNEAQ (reference sequence). Between the trimmed V and J ends, which lost 5 bases and 7 bases, there was a span of 12 bases. The CDR3 protein is CASSLDSSQPQHF. The CDR3, as DNA: TGTGCCAGCAGCCTAGACAGTTCCCAGCCCCAGCATTTT.

This chain uses TRBV4-3 with TRBJ2-2; 7 nucleotides align to TRBD1. CDR3 size: 15 residues. Germline CDR1 and CDR2: LGHNA and YSLEER. V dropped 1 base and J dropped 1; count of bases not matched to a gene: 0. CDR3 bases: TGCGCCAGCAGCCAAGGGACAGGGAACACCGGGGAGCTGTTTTTT. Translated, it gives CASSQGTGNTGELFF.

The V gene is TRBV3-1, the J gene TRBJ2-7, with TRBD2 identical over 10 bases. Germline values: CDR1 LGHDT, CDR2 YNNKEL (reference sequence). The length of the CDR3 is 14 residues. Germline trimming cut 4 bases from V and 3 bases from J; bases unmatched to any gene: 3. CDR3 nucleotides: TGTGCCAGCAGCCCGCGGACTAGCGGCTACGAGCAGTACTTC. Translation gives CASSPRTSGYEQYF.

The rearrangement joins TRBV30 to TRBJ1-1; the D is unclear. The CDR3 spans 13 residues. CDR1 and CDR2 (germline): GTSNPN, SVGIG (reference sequence). Trimming removed 2 bases at V and 5 bases at J, with 12 bases between. CDR3 in amino acids: CAWSHMIQTEAFF. The CDR3 region has the DNA TGTGCCTGGAGTCATATGATCCAAACTGAAGCTTTCTTT.

This chain connects TRBV20-1 to TRBJ1-1; perhaps TRBD1 as D (6 bases). V was clipped by 0 bases and J by 3 bases, with 11 bases between them. CDR1 DFQATT and CDR2 SNEGSKA come from the germline V gene (reference sequence). The CDR3 is 14 amino acids. Written as DNA, the CDR3 is TGCAGTGCTAGAGAGAGCAGGGGATACACTGAAGCTTTCTTT. This translates into CSARESRGYTEAFF.

The sample holds one count of this clonotype. The V gene is TRBV6-5, the J gene TRBJ2-5; 12 bases fit TRBD2. V was pared by 10 bases and J by 5 bases, with 8 bases of the junction left unmatched. The CDR3 totals 14 residues. Germline V lookup: CDR1 MNHEY, CDR2 SVGAGI. This CDR3 reads CATGLAGTWETQYF. DNA of the CDR3: TGTGCCACCGGACTAGCGGGGACTTGGGAGACCCAGTACTTC.

This rearrangement joins TRBV5-1 to TRBJ2-1; TRBD2 matches at 13 bases. CDR3 length equals 17 residues. In germline, CDR1 is SGHRS, CDR2 YFSETQ. Germline trimming cut 3 bases from V and 1 base from J; bases unmatched to any gene: 4. The DNA of the CDR3 is TGCGCCAGCAGCTCTTCGGGACTAGCGGGGTCCTACAATGAGCAGTTCTTC. This encodes CASSSSGLAGSYNEQFF. The whole variable domain, filled in from reference TRBV5-1 and TRBJ2-1, reads KAGVTQTPRYLIKTRGQQVTLSCSPISGHRSVSWYQQTPGQGLQFLFEYFSETQRNKGNFPGRFSGRQFSNSRSEMNVSTLELGDSALYLCASSSSGLAGSYNEQFFGPGTRLTVL.

This clonotype was found once. This sequence joins TRBV20-1 and TRBJ1-1; tentatively, D is TRBD1 (6 bases). CDR3 length equals 15 residues. Trimming stripped 3 bases from V and 0 bases from J, with 14 bases between. Germline CDR1 is DFQATT and CDR2 is SNEGSKA (reference sequence). The chain's CDR3 is CSASLPGQMNTEAFF. The CDR3 nucleotides read TGCAGTGCTAGTCTCCCCGGACAGATGAACACTGAAGCTTTCTTT.

This clonotype came up once. This rearrangement joins TRBV6-5 to TRBJ2-7, with 8 bases identical to TRBD1. With V trimmed by 6 bases and J by 4 bases, 8 bases remained unmatched. The CDR3 is made up of 14 amino acids. Germline CDR1 is MNHEY and CDR2 is SVGAGI. The CDR3 DNA sequence: TGTGCCAGCAGACGTGGACAGGGTGTGTACGAGCAGTACTTC. This encodes CASRRGQGVYEQYF.

The V call is TRBV5-6, the J call TRBJ2-1, with D possibly being TRBD1 (6 bases). The CDR3 runs to 10 residues. Trimming shortened V by 7 bases and J by 15 bases, and 14 bases separated the two germline ends. Germline CDR1 is SGHDT and CDR2 is YYEEEE. CDR3 coding DNA: TGTGCCAGCTCAGGGGTTATGGGGTTCTTC. This translates into CASSGVMGFF.

This CDR3 reads CAWSVSGREDTEAFF. The CDR3 DNA reads as TGTGCCTGGAGTGTATCTGGGAGGGAGGACACTGAAGCTTTCTTT. J is TRBJ1-1 and V is TRBV30; no clear D gene. Per germline, CDR1 GTSNPN and CDR2 SVGIG (reference sequence). The length of the CDR3 is 15 residues. Trimming pared 0 bases from V and 3 bases from J, leaving 14 bases between.

The chain has TRBV20-1 and TRBJ1-1; TRBD1 is a possible D gene (6 bases). The germline V gene has CDR1 DFQATT and CDR2 SNEGSKA (reference sequence). Trimming took 5 bases from V and 0 from J, leaving 13 bases between them. This CDR3 is 14 amino acids long. CDR3 nucleotide sequence: TGCAGTGCTGGCGGACAGCTCGTGAACACTGAAGCTTTCTTT. The encoded protein is CSAGGQLVNTEAFF.

This chain connects TRBV9 to TRBJ2-2, with D tentatively TRBD2 (5 bases). Between the trimmed V and J ends, which lost 3 bases and 8 bases, there was a span of 17 bases. CDR1 and CDR2 from the germline V gene are SGDLS and YYNGEE. The CDR3 contains 15 residues. CDR3: CASSERTPGGGELFF. CDR3 bases: TGTGCCAGCAGCGAAAGGACTCCCGGAGGTGGGGAGCTGTTTTTT.

The chain joins TRBV4-3 to TRBJ2-1; tentative D call: TRBD1 (6 bases). Trimming took 0 bases from V and 3 from J, leaving 9 bases between them. Germline CDR1 is LGHNA and CDR2 is YSLEER. The CDR3 is made up of 15 amino acids. For the CDR3, the DNA is TGCGCCAGCAGCCAAGAGCTAGGGGGCTACAATGAGCAGTTCTTC. It translates to CASSQELGGYNEQFF.

This chain uses TRBV30 with TRBJ1-2; D remains unclear. Germline CDR1 and CDR2: GTSNPN and SVGIG (reference sequence). This CDR3 is 11 amino acids long. V lost 0 bases to trimming and J lost 8 bases, with 7 bases between them. CDR3 region: CAWSVGGGYTF. In DNA, the CDR3 is TGTGCCTGGAGTGTCGGAGGCGGCTACACCTTC.

This chain uses TRBV7-2 with TRBJ2-2; tentative D call: TRBD2 (6 bases). The V and J ends lost 2 bases and 6 bases respectively, with 13 bases between them. Germline loops: CDR1 SGHTA, CDR2 FQGNSA. This CDR3 is built from 15 residues. CDR3 residues: CASSLSAGRPGELFF. The CDR3, as DNA: TGTGCCAGCAGCTTATCGGCGGGGCGGCCCGGGGAGCTGTTTTTT.

This chain joins TRBV24-1 and TRBJ2-1; 8 nucleotides agree with TRBD2. V trimming: 3 bases; J trimming: 10 bases; junction bases outside the gene matches: 10. This CDR3 is built from 15 residues. Germline V gene sequence: CDR1 KGHDR, CDR2 SFDVKD. The CDR3 region is CATSDGTRDGEEQFF. The CDR3 DNA reads TGTGCCACCAGTGATGGGACTAGGGACGGAGAGGAGCAGTTCTTC.

The genes are TRBV5-1 and TRBJ2-1, with 11 bases lining up with TRBD2. The CDR3 is 17 residues long. V dropped 2 bases and J dropped 7; count of bases not matched to a gene: 11. Germline V lookup: CDR1 SGHRS, CDR2 YFSETQ. For the CDR3, the DNA is TGCGCCAGCAGCTTACACCTTCTAGCGGGGGGTTCGAATGAGCAGTTCTTC. Protein sequence: CASSLHLLAGGSNEQFF.

This clonotype was counted only a few times. The junction and the germline gene differ at one end; a read error may be behind it. The gene calls are TRBV15 and TRBJ1-6, with a tentative D call TRBD1 (6 bases). CDR1 and CDR2 from the germline V gene are LNHNV and YYDKDF (reference sequence). This CDR3 comprises 15 residues. The DNA for the CDR3 is TGTGCCACCAGCAGAGATCTCCAGGGGCCGTCACCCCTCCATTTT. Its translation is CATSRDLQGPSPLHF.